This T cell receptor (beta chain) was captured by sequencing in a study of intratumoral heterogeneity in liver cancer. For context, the study as a whole: Across the full approximately 15-patient cohort, most patients were male and the median age was almost 65 years. RNA-seq, DNA sequencing, TCR-seq and SNP array data from multiple regions of hepatocellular carcinoma specimens were combined in the study to investigate intratumor heterogeneity. A total of 71 multiregional samples from around 14 HCC patients, consisting of about 52 tumoral and 20 or so adjacent nontumoral regions, were included in the overall cohort. The full study reports these points: Limitations acknowledged by the authors included a relatively low number of patients and under-sampled representation of tumor-infiltrating lymphocytes.

From the cysteine up to the phenylalanine, the CDR3 has a length of 14 residues. Solely the CDR3 DNA is kept, with 42 bases framed from the first base. V and J are trimmed by 10 bases and 1 base, and the gene matches miss 4 bases of the junction. The germline V gene yields ENHRY for CDR1 and SYGVKD for CDR2. Every patient had early-stage hepatocellular carcinoma and went to surgical resection without receiving any prior therapy. The sampled areas showed no macroscopic signs of necrosis or hemorrhage. TCR sequencing (ImmunoSeq) was performed on multiple regions from a couple of patients. Frozen resection tissue samples were collected at a distance of at least 1 cm from each other. Samples labelled N were derived from nontumoral liver tissue adjacent to the tumor. Genomic DNA was extracted from bulk tissue using the DNeasy blood and tissue kit. Using the immunoSEQ assay, the TCR beta chain CDR3 regions were sequenced from genomic DNA. Primers annealing to V and J segments amplified rearranged VDJ segments. Under the source paper's analysis protocol: The ImmunoSeq Analyzer software was used to compute clonality and richness metrics. To find clones with differing abundance between regions, Fisher's exact test was applied together with a beta-binomial method for extra stringency. TCRdb stores this immuneACCESS table with in-frame sequences only. Part of the clones is absent; in the studies checked, under half of the shortfall reflects unresolved V genes, and no reason is known for the rest. The D gene and trimming were derived from the DNA, and the V and J assignments and clone size from that table. In all, the sample holds tens of thousands of clones, and 73% of those were seen once. Clones ranked in the top ten supply approximately 18% of the sample.

With respect to this clone: Its antigen is unknown. Base qualities are not provided; no much larger clone lies one nucleotide away.

This TCR was sampled from a woman in her 70s with hepatocellular carcinoma. Rearrangement joined TRBV10-3 to TRBJ2-5, with 12 bases aligning to TRBD2. Source: tumor-adjacent normal tissue, taken before any cancer treatment. CDR3 loop: CATGLAGTQETQYF. The bases read TGTGCCACCGGACTAGCGGGGACCCAAGAGACCCAGTACTTC.